This record covers a single TCR beta chain. The ends were cut back, 6 bases at V and 0 bases at J, with 11 bases in the middle. This CDR3 contains 15 residues. CDR1 is MNHNY and CDR2 is SVGAGI in the germline V gene (reference sequence). This entry belongs to a study of blood T cell repertoires in COVID-19. About the research overall: Spain, Italy and the United States supplied samples that represented acute and convalescent COVID-19. PBMCs, B-cell-depleted T cells, or T cells provided the cDNA or gDNA that made up the material.

Original analysis: Estimates of nucleated cell counts were drawn from the amplification of reference gene primers. Profiled with immunoSEQ multiplex PCR; TCRdb holds only in-frame clones, not every one. Clone size and the V and J calls come from that table; the DNA yielded D and trimming. The sample includes about 190,000 clones, less than 90% of them seen just once. Sample: peripheral blood. The TCR comes from a human donor in a cohort sampled during active COVID-19. This chain uses TRBV6-6 with TRBJ1-4; the D is unclear. DNA for the CDR3: TGTGCCAGCAGACAGACGGCAGCAACTAATGAAAAACTGTTTTTT. The encoded protein is CASRQTAATNEKLFF.